This T cell receptor beta chain emerged from a study of vaccination and CD4 T cells after COVID-19. Study overall: Blood was drawn a median roughly 68 days post second dose, range 14 to 241. Among convalescent patients, a few were sampled at day 14 and at days 161 to 241 post-vaccination.

This CDR3 contains 15 residues. The germline gives CDR1 MDHEN, CDR2 SYDVKM. A word on this clonotype: One end of the junction is discordant with germline, which a read error may explain.

TCRdb called the PCR reads again in MiXCR, with one record for every CDR3 protein. This table holds roughly 30,000 distinct CDR3 sequences, 45% to 65% found once. Described time point: late sampling 161 to 241 days after vaccination in a few convalescent patients. The sequence derives from a human donor who had recovered from COVID-19. The material sequenced was CD4+ T cells from blood, taken about 7 months after SARS-CoV-2 vaccination. This chain connects TRBV28 to TRBJ2-2; D may be TRBD1 or TRBD2 (6 bases each). The CDR3 is CASSQQGTNTGGLFF. The CDR3 nucleotides read TGTGCCAGCAGTCAACAGGGTACCAACACCGGGGGGCTGTTTTTT.